This T cell receptor beta chain was observed in a study of glioma-infiltrating T cells after dendritic cell vaccination. Study at large: The vaccine used monocyte-derived dendritic cells pulsed overnight with autologous tumor lysate.

Time point here: after dendritic cell vaccination, including at tumor progression/relapse. Here immunoSEQ multiplex PCR was the method, and the copy in TCRdb shows in-frame clones only, minus some. The sample has more than 70,000 clones, roughly 84% seen once; the top ten hold around 2%. The V gene's germline CDR1 is LGHNA and CDR2 YNFKEQ. This CDR3 spans 15 amino acids. Trimming took off 3 bases at V and 8 bases at J, with 16 bases between the two ends. This clone was recorded only once. Antigen unknown. General observations from the study: Estimated pretreatment TIL content predicted outcome after dendritic cell vaccination.

This rearrangement joins TRBV4-2 to TRBJ1-4; D not resolved. This sequence was found in a human donor with glioblastoma. The specimen was blood, collected after dendritic cell vaccination. This CDR3 reads CASSQNVGRGEKLFF. Here the CDR3 DNA reads TGTGCCAGCAGCCAGAATGTAGGGAGAGGGGAAAAACTGTTTTTT.